These 22 T cell receptor beta chains were sequenced from one sample in a study of T-cell reconstitution after alpha-beta-depleted transplantation in children. Unique molecular identifiers were built into the TCRbeta library. MiXCR, run by TCRdb on the PCR reads, gives a single entry per CDR3 protein. The table records approximately 240,000 distinct CDR3 sequences, around 10% of them present only once. The sequencing here drew on PBMCs from the stem cell graft donor, taken from the stem cell graft. Receptors originate from a human donor who donated a stem cell graft to a child with acute lymphoblastic leukemia.

This clonotype was counted many times. The chain employs TRBV27 and TRBJ2-7; 7 bases agree with TRBD1. The trim removed 3 bases at V and 0 bases at J, leaving 8 bases unmatched. The germline V gene encodes CDR1 MNHEY and CDR2 SMNVEV (reference sequence). There are 16 residues in the CDR3. CDR3 coding DNA: TGTGCCAGCAGTTTTAGCCGGACAGGTAGCTCCTACGAGCAGTACTTC. It specifies CASSFSRTGSSYEQYF.

This clonotype has more than one count but fewer than ten. This sequence joins TRBV30 and TRBJ2-4, with D tentatively TRBD2 (5 bases). The CDR3 extends over 13 amino acids. CDR1 and CDR2 from the germline V gene are GTSNPN and SVGIG (reference sequence). Trimming took 4 bases from V and 8 from J, leaving 15 bases between them. The CDR3: CAWTAPGKDIQYF. DNA for the CDR3: TGTGCCTGGACTGCCCCGGGAAAGGACATTCAGTACTTC.

This clonotype was picked up many times. This chain connects TRBV11-2 to TRBJ1-6; D is unclear. The CDR3 runs 13 residues. Germline assignment: CDR1 SGHAT and CDR2 FQNNGV. The germline V and J ends were trimmed by 1 base and 5 bases, with 3 bases remaining between them. CDR3 sequence (DNA): TGTGCCAGCAGCTTAGGGAATAATTCACCCCTCCACTTT. Its translation: CASSLGNNSPLHF.

This clonotype was observed a few times. This chain connects TRBV29-1 to TRBJ2-3; perhaps D is TRBD1 or TRBD2 (5 bases each). The ends were cut back, 7 bases at V and 1 base at J, with 15 bases in the middle. The germline CDR1 and CDR2 sequences are SQVTM and ANQGSEA. The CDR3 length is 14 residues. CDR3 in DNA: TGCAGCGCCGCAGCGGTACAGGGCACAGATACGCAGTATTTT. Its translation is CSAAAVQGTDTQYF.

In its sample, this clonotype was seen many times. J is TRBJ1-1 and V is TRBV20-1; the D is unclear. CDR1 DFQATT and CDR2 SNEGSKA come from the germline V gene (reference sequence). This CDR3 comprises 11 residues. The CDR3 coding sequence is TGCACCATTCAAGGGAACACTGAAGCTTTCTTT. This translates into CTIQGNTEAFF.

As for this clonotype: Given a much more abundant clone one base away, this may be a read error. The rearrangement links TRBV12-3 or TRBV12-4 to TRBJ1-2; 9 bases agree with TRBD1. The CDR3 runs to 16 residues. With 5 bases clipped from V and 8 bases from J, the junction kept 15 bases outside the gene matches. The CDR3 DNA sequence: TGTGCCAGCAGTGCTACCGGGACAGGGCATTTAGGCGGCTACACCTTC. Its translation: CASSATGTGHLGGYTF.

V gene TRBV13 combines with J gene TRBJ2-1, with TRBD1 matching 8 bases. The germline V gene has CDR1 PRHDT and CDR2 FYEKMQ (reference sequence). CDR3 size: 13 residues. The CDR3 DNA reads TGTGCATGCAGCTCCGACAGGGGCGTTTGGCAGTTCTTC. Encoded protein: CACSSDRGVWQFF.

The chain is built from TRBV9 and TRBJ1-6, with no clear D. The CDR3 is made up of 15 amino acids. V was shortened by 0 bases and J by 7 bases, with 11 bases between the two germline ends. CDR1 SGDLS and CDR2 YYNGEE come from the germline V gene. The chain's CDR3 is CASSVGSAENSPLHF. The CDR3 DNA sequence: TGTGCCAGCAGCGTAGGCTCCGCCGAGAATTCACCCCTCCACTTT.

J is TRBJ1-1 and V is TRBV7-2; 7 bases fit TRBD1. The junction had 10 bases not matched to a gene; V was cut back by 5 bases and J by 4 bases. The CDR3 is 15 residues long. Germline lookup yields CDR1 SGHTA and CDR2 FQGNSA. The CDR3: CASSPTGVAGTEAFF. CDR3 in DNA: TGTGCCAGCAGCCCAACAGGGGTGGCGGGCACTGAAGCTTTCTTT.

This clonotype was recorded many times. The rearrangement joins TRBV7-9 to TRBJ1-1; D possibly corresponds to TRBD1 (6 bases). The CDR3 consists of 15 residues. The germline V gene has CDR1 SEHNR and CDR2 FQNEAQ (reference sequence). V gave up 6 bases and J gave up 1 base, with 15 bases separating them. CDR3 in amino acids: CASSGRGASNTEAFF. DNA of the CDR3: TGTGCCAGCAGTGGTAGGGGGGCATCGAACACTGAAGCTTTCTTT.

The CDR3 coding sequence is TGTGCCATCAGTGAGACAGCAGGGACGCAGTATTTT. Translation gives CAISETAGTQYF. The chain links TRBV10-3 to TRBJ2-3; possibly TRBD1 for D (5 bases). The V end was cut by 2 bases, the J end by 9 bases, with 9 bases between. The V gene's germline CDR1 is ENHRY and CDR2 SYGVKD. The CDR3 is made up of 12 amino acids.

In this sample, this clonotype turned up many times. The chain links TRBV27 to TRBJ2-6, with D perhaps TRBD2 (5 bases). V was trimmed by 6 bases and J by 0 bases, leaving 9 bases between them. Per the germline V gene, CDR1 is MNHEY and CDR2 is SMNVEV (reference sequence). This CDR3 has 15 amino acids. CDR3 in amino acids: CASSDYFSGANVLTF. CDR3 DNA sequence: TGTGCCAGCAGCGACTATTTCTCTGGGGCCAACGTCCTGACTTTC.

This clonotype was detected a few times. The rearrangement joins TRBV12-3 or TRBV12-4 to TRBJ2-3; D remains ambiguous. The CDR3 runs 15 residues. V gave up 3 bases and J gave up 0 bases, with 10 bases separating them. In DNA form, the CDR3 reads TGTGCCAGCAGTTTGACGGGTGCTAGCACAGATACGCAGTATTTT. The encoded protein is CASSLTGASTDTQYF.

The chain has TRBV5-5 and TRBJ2-7; D is possibly TRBD1 (6 bases). This CDR3 is 16 amino acids long. Germline values: CDR1 SGHKS, CDR2 YYEKEE (reference sequence). V lost 3 bases and J lost 3, with 19 bases in between. The CDR3 loop reads CASSYRDTTLDYEQYF. CDR3 coding DNA: TGTGCCAGCAGCTATCGGGACACTACTTTGGACTACGAGCAGTACTTC.

Ten or more counts support this clonotype. The chain links TRBV5-1 to TRBJ1-1, with D possibly matching TRBD1 (5 bases). Between the trimmed V and J ends, which lost 1 base and 0 bases, there was a span of 10 bases. The CDR3 loop spans 15 amino acids. Germline loops: CDR1 SGHRS, CDR2 YFSETQ. This CDR3 is CASSLSGTVNTEAFF. The CDR3 bases are TGCGCCAGCAGCTTGTCGGGGACGGTGAACACTGAAGCTTTCTTT.

This clonotype was counted many times. V gene TRBV12-3 or TRBV12-4 combines with J gene TRBJ2-1, with D tentatively TRBD1 (6 bases). V lost 7 bases and J lost 4, with 20 bases in between. The CDR3 has 16 residues. This chain's CDR3 is CASNSRRDTGYNEQFF. The CDR3 nucleotides are TGTGCCAGCAATTCCCGACGGGACACCGGGTACAATGAGCAGTTCTTC.

With respect to this clonotype: This could be a read error, since a much larger clone is one nucleotide away. The chain is built from TRBV7-2 and TRBJ2-3; 7 positions agree with TRBD2. Germline CDR1 and CDR2: SGHTA and FQGNSA. J lost 10 bases, V lost 8 bases, and 15 bases had no gene match. The CDR3 spans 14 residues. CDR3 nucleotide sequence: TGTGCCAGCGGAAAAGCGGGGAAGGATAGCGCGCAGTATTTT. Its protein is CASGKAGKDSAQYF.

The J gene is TRBJ1-4, the V gene TRBV5-1; the D is unclear. Per germline, CDR1 SGHRS and CDR2 YFSETQ. The CDR3 spans 15 residues. V was cut by 0 bases and J by 1 base, with 7 bases left in between. The CDR3 sequence is CASSLALGTNEKLFF. The CDR3 DNA sequence: TGCGCCAGCAGCTTGGCCCTGGGAACTAATGAAAAACTGTTTTTT.

This clonotype was seen a few times. V usage is TRBV28 and J usage is TRBJ2-6, with D hard to call. Germline CDR1 MDHEN, CDR2 SYDVKM. CDR3 size: 15 residues. Trimming took 5 bases from V and 0 from J, leaving 8 bases between them. CDR3 in DNA: TGTGCCAGCAGTCTTTTTCGCTCTGGGGCCAACGTCCTGACTTTC. As protein: CASSLFRSGANVLTF.

This clonotype was detected ten times or more. The chain carries TRBV12-3 or TRBV12-4 and TRBJ2-7; D unclear. This CDR3 region has 12 residues. V dropped 4 bases and J dropped 2 bases, with 6 bases sitting between them. The CDR3 coding sequence is TGTGCCAGCAGTTACCAAGCCTACGAGCAGTACTTC. Its translation: CASSYQAYEQYF.

This clonotype occurred a few times. The chain recombines TRBV6-1 with TRBJ1-2, with D possibly matching TRBD1 (6 bases). Germline-derived CDR1 and CDR2 are MNHNS and SASEGT. V was cut by 5 bases and J by 0 bases, with 22 bases left in between. The CDR3 has 18 amino acids. CDR3 DNA sequence: TGTGCCAGCAGTCCGAGTTTGGTCCGTGGGGGCCCTAACTATGGCTACACCTTC. It specifies CASSPSLVRGGPNYGYTF.

This clonotype occurred many times. The genes are TRBV15 and TRBJ1-1; D call uncertain. Germline V gene data show CDR1 as LNHNV and CDR2 as YYDKDF (reference sequence). The CDR3 totals 14 residues. The ends were cut back, 0 bases at V and 7 bases at J, with 12 bases in the middle. For the CDR3, the DNA is TGTGCCACCAGCAGAGAGGGCCGAAGGAGTGAAGCTTTCTTT. The encoded protein is CATSREGRRSEAFF.